The next 27 T cell receptor beta chains were all read from a single sample in a study of shared clonotypes between healthy human individuals (dated by TCRdb to the early 2020s). Libraries were built with the immunoSEQ multiplex PCR assay. The table comes from immuneACCESS by way of TCRdb, which keeps in-frame sequences with V and J called. Part of the clones is missing from these tables; in studies checked, under half for an unresolved V gene and the rest for unknown reasons. The sample table contains millions of clones; only one count was recorded for around 93% of them. Jointly, the top ten make up over 1.5% of the sample. CD8 naive samples were CD45RO-negative cells positively selected for CCR7, giving a CD45RA+CCR7+ population that excluded TemRA cells. The sample comprised naive CD8+ T cells from PBMCs. The cell subset or site label on this specimen signifies: CD45RA+CCR7+. The receptors derive from a man aged 18-30 years in good health. Some clones in this sample may be carry-over from other donors' samples.

This chain joins TRBV19 and TRBJ2-3; D unresolved. The V end lost 8 bases, the J end lost 2 bases, and 11 bases lay between the germline ends. Germline V gene data show CDR1 as LNHDA and CDR2 as SQIVND (reference sequence). This CDR3 comprises 13 residues. CDR3 sequence: CASQEAATDTQYF. CDR3 nucleotide sequence: TGTGCCAGTCAAGAGGCAGCCACAGATACGCAGTATTTT.

This clone was detected only once. The chain links TRBV28 to TRBJ1-5; D is uncertain. V lost 6 bases, J lost 0 bases, and 9 bases lay in between. This CDR3 has 14 residues. Germline lookup yields CDR1 MDHEN and CDR2 SYDVKM. Here the CDR3 DNA reads TGTGCCAGCAGGCCCGGGATTAGCAATCAGCCCCAGCATTTT. As protein: CASRPGISNQPQHF.

The gene calls are TRBV19 and TRBJ2-3; D could derive from TRBD1 or TRBD2 (5 bases each). Trimming took 0 bases from V and 2 from J, leaving 21 bases between them. CDR3 length: 19 amino acids. Germline CDR1 reads LNHDA; CDR2 reads SQIVND (reference sequence). The CDR3, as DNA: TGTGCCAGTAGTATAGAGTGGGTAGCCGGGACGGTGACCACAGATACGCAGTATTTT. Protein product: CASSIEWVAGTVTTDTQYF.

This chain joins TRBV7-6 and TRBJ2-2; a weak D match, TRBD2 (6 bases). The CDR3 sequence is 15 residues long. Germline V lookup: CDR1 SGHVS, CDR2 FNYEAQ. The V end was cut by 4 bases, the J end by 3 bases, with 12 bases between. The CDR3 DNA reads TGTGCCAGCAGCTCTAGACTAGGTGACACCGGGGAGCTGTTTTTT. It encodes CASSSRLGDTGELFF.

V and J are TRBV7-9 and TRBJ2-5; TRBD1 matches at 8 bases. From germline, CDR1 is SEHNR and CDR2 FQNEAQ (reference sequence). CDR3 length equals 17 residues. J lost 2 bases, V lost 6 bases, and 14 bases had no gene match. CDR3 protein: CASRWLPGTGQQETQYF. In nucleotides, the CDR3 is TGTGCCAGCAGGTGGTTACCCGGGACAGGCCAGCAAGAGACCCAGTACTTC.

The rearrangement joins TRBV28 to TRBJ1-5, with a possible D match to TRBD1 (6 bases). Looked up from germline, CDR1 is MDHEN and CDR2 is SYDVKM. The CDR3 consists of 14 residues. The V end lost 3 bases, the J end lost 6 bases, and 12 bases lay between the germline ends. In DNA, the CDR3 is TGTGCCAGCAGTTTTTTACGGGGGCGTCAGCCCCAGCATTTT. This encodes CASSFLRGRQPQHF.

V and J are TRBV4-3 and TRBJ2-1; D might be TRBD2 (5 bases). Germline CDR1 reads LGHNA; CDR2 reads YSLEER. Between the trimmed V and J ends, which lost 2 bases and 7 bases, there was a span of 21 bases. CDR3 length equals 17 residues. CDR3 region: CASSQLGSGPRDNEQFF. CDR3 bases: TGCGCCAGCAGCCAATTAGGTTCGGGCCCCCGGGATAATGAGCAGTTCTTC.

The chain combines TRBV7-9 with TRBJ2-5, with 9 positions matching TRBD2. V was clipped by 5 bases and J by 5 bases; unmatched bases: 12. This CDR3 contains 16 residues. Germline V gene lookup returns CDR1 SEHNR and CDR2 FQNEAQ (reference sequence). The CDR3 is CASSQTSGTYLETQYF. DNA for the CDR3: TGTGCCAGCAGCCAGACTAGCGGAACCTACTTGGAGACCCAGTACTTC.

The DNA of the CDR3 is TGCGCCAGCAGCCAAGAGTGGGCAGGGTTAATGCCTGGGGAGCTGTTTTTT. As protein: CASSQEWAGLMPGELFF. The rearrangement uses TRBV4-1 and TRBJ2-2; D is perhaps TRBD1 (5 bases). Germline CDR1 is MGHRA and CDR2 is YSYEKL. The CDR3 sequence is 17 residues long. Trimming stripped 0 bases from V and 8 bases from J, with 19 bases between.

V is TRBV7-9 and J is TRBJ2-7; D may be TRBD2 (6 bases). The CDR3 totals 16 residues. Looked up from germline, CDR1 is SEHNR and CDR2 is FQNEAQ (reference sequence). Between the trimmed V and J ends, which lost 1 base and 0 bases, there was a span of 13 bases. CDR3 residues: CASSLGEAGSSYEQYF. Here the CDR3 DNA reads TGTGCCAGCAGCTTAGGGGAGGCAGGGAGCTCCTACGAGCAGTACTTC.

CDR3 region: CASSQRGPPYGYTF. The DNA for the CDR3 is TGTGCCAGCAGCCAGAGGGGGCCGCCCTATGGCTACACCTTC. This chain uses TRBV4-2 with TRBJ1-2, with TRBD1 matching over 7 bases. From germline, CDR1 is LGHNA and CDR2 YNFKEQ. The CDR3 has 14 amino acids. V lost 3 bases and J lost 4; bases outside the gene matches: 5.

The V call is TRBV11-2, the J call TRBJ2-5; D assignment may be TRBD1 or TRBD2 (5 bases each). V lost 2 bases and J lost 1, with 11 bases in between. The CDR3 is 15 amino acids. Germline loops: CDR1 SGHAT, CDR2 FQNNGV. In DNA form, the CDR3 reads TGTGCCAGCAGCTTATGGGGTGGGGGCCAAGAGACCCAGTACTTC. It translates to CASSLWGGGQETQYF.

The chain recombines TRBV2 with TRBJ2-7; 8 nucleotides align to TRBD1. The germline V gene encodes CDR1 SNHLY and CDR2 FYNNEI. CDR3 size: 14 residues. V dropped 7 bases and J dropped 3; count of bases not matched to a gene: 8. Written as DNA, the CDR3 is TGTGCCAGCAAGACAGGGGCGACTTTCTACGAGCAGTACTTC. It yields the protein CASKTGATFYEQYF. Supplemented by reference TRBV2 and TRBJ2-7, the full variable domain reads EPEVTQTPSHQVTQMGQEVILRCVPISNHLYFYWYRQILGQKVEFLVSFYNNEISEKSEIFDDQFSVERPDGSNFTLKIRSTKLEDSAMYFCASKTGATFYEQYFGPGTRLTVT.

As concerns this clone: Other nucleotide sequences in the sample specify the same CDR3. The rearrangement uses TRBV28 and TRBJ2-3; D not resolved. V lost 4 bases and J 2 bases, leaving 1 base between the germline ends. Germline V gives CDR1 MDHEN, CDR2 SYDVKM. CDR3 length equals 11 residues. The CDR3 here is CASSYTDTQYF. The CDR3 DNA follows: TGTGCCAGCAGTTACACAGATACGCAGTATTTT.

The J gene is TRBJ1-5, the V gene TRBV9; no firm D call. The CDR3 spans 15 residues. V was clipped by 0 bases and J by 3 bases, with 10 bases between them. Germline loops: CDR1 SGDLS, CDR2 YYNGEE. The CDR3 sequence: CASSVDKHVNQPQHF. The DNA for the CDR3 is TGTGCCAGCAGCGTAGACAAACATGTCAATCAGCCCCAGCATTTT.

The chain has TRBV7-8 and TRBJ2-7; possibly TRBD2 for D (6 bases). The germline V and J ends were trimmed by 5 bases and 4 bases, with 18 bases remaining between them. Germline CDR1 is SGHVS and CDR2 is FQNEAQ. This CDR3 is 15 amino acids long. The DNA of the CDR3 is TGTGCCAGCAGCCTATCCCCTAGCGCCCGATACGAGCAGTACTTC. As protein: CASSLSPSARYEQYF.

The chain carries TRBV27 and TRBJ2-7; tentative D call: TRBD1 (6 bases). The CDR3 contains 12 residues. Germline CDR1 and CDR2: MNHEY and SMNVEV (reference sequence). The V end was cut by 5 bases, the J end by 6 bases, with 11 bases between. The CDR3 DNA follows: TGTGCCAGCAGTCAGGACAGAGGCGAGCAGTACTTC. Encoded protein: CASSQDRGEQYF.

The V gene is TRBV9, the J gene TRBJ1-2, with a tentative D call TRBD1 (6 bases). The CDR3 is 13 residues long. Germline CDR1 is SGDLS and CDR2 is YYNGEE. Trimming left V 4 bases short and J 6 bases short, with 13 bases between. CDR3 coding DNA: TGTGCCAGCAGCCAACAGGGTGAGCATGGCTACACCTTC. Translating gives CASSQQGEHGYTF.

The rearrangement joins TRBV9 to TRBJ2-6, with D possibly being TRBD1 or TRBD2 (5 bases each). Trimming left V 3 bases short and J 2 bases short, with 15 bases between. CDR3 length: 17 residues. The germline V gene has CDR1 SGDLS and CDR2 YYNGEE. CDR3 sequence (DNA): TGTGCCAGCAGCGCGATGGGGGTTCTCGCTGGGGCCAACGTCCTGACTTTC. Amino acid sequence: CASSAMGVLAGANVLTF.

The chain links TRBV5-4 to TRBJ2-2; 9 positions match TRBD2. CDR3 length: 16 residues. Germline CDR1 reads SGHNT; CDR2 reads YYREEE (reference sequence). V was clipped by 4 bases and J by 0 bases; unmatched bases: 4. The CDR3, as DNA: TGTGCCAGCAGCCCGCGACTAGCGGCGAACACCGGGGAGCTGTTTTTT. Its protein is CASSPRLAANTGELFF.

In DNA, the CDR3 is TGTGCCAGCAGCACACGGGCTAGCGGGCTGGGGGATACGCAGTATTTT. It codes for CASSTRASGLGDTQYF. This chain joins TRBV28 and TRBJ2-3; the match to TRBD2 covers 8 bases. The V segment lost 6 bases and the J segment 6 bases; nucleotides outside the gene matches: 14. This CDR3 is 16 amino acids long. Germline CDR1 reads MDHEN; CDR2 reads SYDVKM.

The J gene is TRBJ1-1, the V gene TRBV15; TRBD1 is a possible D gene (6 bases). V shed 2 bases and J shed 11 bases, with 21 bases lying between them. CDR1 is LNHNV and CDR2 is YYDKDF in the germline V gene (reference sequence). This CDR3 spans 15 amino acids. CDR3 coding DNA: TGTGCCACCAGCAGACCTCACAGGGAACAACCGATTGCTTTCTTT. Its translation: CATSRPHREQPIAFF.

The chain uses TRBV5-4 and TRBJ2-7, with 7 positions matching TRBD1. Trimming removed 5 bases from V and 2 bases from J; junction bases left unmatched: 4. CDR3 length: 13 residues. Germline V CDR1 and CDR2: SGHNT, YYREEE (reference sequence). The CDR3 DNA follows: TGTGCCAGCAGAGAGACAGGGACCTACGAGCAGTACTTC. Encoded protein: CASRETGTYEQYF.

The J gene is TRBJ2-2, the V gene TRBV28; no firm D call. The CDR3 contains 15 residues. With 6 bases removed from V and 6 bases from J, the gap between germline ends came to 17 bases. The V gene's germline CDR1 is MDHEN and CDR2 SYDVKM. The CDR3 sequence is CASSPAHASAGELFF. The CDR3 DNA sequence: TGTGCCAGCAGCCCCGCCCACGCGTCGGCCGGGGAGCTGTTTTTT.

The chain has TRBV30 and TRBJ2-7, with D tentatively TRBD2 (5 bases). The length of the CDR3 is 16 residues. Germline V lookup: CDR1 GTSNPN, CDR2 SVGIG (reference sequence). With 4 bases removed from V and 0 bases from J, the gap between germline ends came to 19 bases. CDR3 DNA: TGTGCCTGGACGGGAAGTTACGAGGCCGACTCCTACGAGCAGTACTTC. Protein sequence: CAWTGSYEADSYEQYF.

The chain has TRBV27 and TRBJ2-3; 12 bases are a match to TRBD2. Germline lookup yields CDR1 MNHEY and CDR2 SMNVEV (reference sequence). The J segment lost 4 bases and the V segment lost 6 bases, leaving 11 bases of the junction unmatched. The CDR3 runs 17 residues. The CDR3 region is CASRQRTSGKGADTQYF. Written as DNA, the CDR3 is TGTGCCAGCAGACAAAGGACTAGCGGGAAGGGCGCAGATACGCAGTATTTT.

The chain employs TRBV19 and TRBJ2-7; possibly TRBD1 for D (6 bases). The CDR3 contains 15 residues. Trimming took 5 bases from V and 4 from J, leaving 18 bases between them. The germline CDR1 and CDR2 sequences are LNHDA and SQIVND (reference sequence). In nucleotides, the CDR3 is TGTGCCAGTAGTTCAACAGGGTCTCCCCTTTACGAGCAGTACTTC. Its translation is CASSSTGSPLYEQYF.